This TCR beta chain was profiled in a study of cytomegalovirus exposure and HLA in healthy donors. Study overall: Findings of an earlier analysis included under 140 million unique TCR beta sequences from 180 million or so T cells.

Study-wide results and limits: In a later analysis, TCR beta V- and J-gene trimming showed a link to a missense DCLRE1C variant. Being indistinguishable, some V segments were excluded, TRBV6-2 and TRBV6-3 among them.

Per germline, CDR1 MDHEN and CDR2 SYDVKM. The CDR3 is 14 residues long. Trimming took 3 bases from V and 2 from J, leaving 9 bases between them. About this clone itself: Its cognate antigen is unknown.

PCR was performed using 60 Vbeta and 13 Jbeta primers. Generated by immunoSEQ multiplex PCR, the TCRdb table keeps only in-frame clones and is missing some. This table holds about 150,000 clones, 75% to 90% found once. This clonotype was sampled from a man aged 30-40 years in good health and CMV-seropositive. Sequenced: PBMCs. The V and J genes are TRBV28 and TRBJ2-3; maybe TRBD1 (6 bases). The CDR3 sequence is CASSLDSHTDTQYF. CDR3 DNA: TGTGCCAGCAGTTTGGACAGCCACACAGATACGCAGTATTTT. The full variable domain, rest sourced from reference TRBV28 and TRBJ2-3, is DVKVTQSSRYLVKRTGEKVFLECVQDMDHENMFWYRQDPGLGLRLIYFSYDVKMKEKGDIPEGYSVSREKKERFSLILESASTNQTSMYLCASSLDSHTDTQYFGPGTRLTVL.